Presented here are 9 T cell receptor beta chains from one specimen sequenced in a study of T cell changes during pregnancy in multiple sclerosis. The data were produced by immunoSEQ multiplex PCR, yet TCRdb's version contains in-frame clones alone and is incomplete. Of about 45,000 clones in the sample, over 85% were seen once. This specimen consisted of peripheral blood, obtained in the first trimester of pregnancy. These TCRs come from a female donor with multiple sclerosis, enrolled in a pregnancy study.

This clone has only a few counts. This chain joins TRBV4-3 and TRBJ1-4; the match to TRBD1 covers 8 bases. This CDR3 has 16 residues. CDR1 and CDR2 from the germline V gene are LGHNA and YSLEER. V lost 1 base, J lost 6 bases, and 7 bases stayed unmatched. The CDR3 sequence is CASSQATGTGDEKLFF. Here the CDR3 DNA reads TGCGCCAGCAGCCAAGCCACCGGGACAGGAGATGAAAAACTGTTTTTT.

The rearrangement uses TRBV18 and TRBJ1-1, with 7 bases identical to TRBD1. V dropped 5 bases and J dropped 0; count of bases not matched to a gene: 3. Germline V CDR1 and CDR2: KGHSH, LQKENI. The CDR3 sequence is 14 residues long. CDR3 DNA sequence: TGTGCCAGCTCATCAACAGGGGTGAACACTGAAGCTTTCTTT. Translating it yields CASSSTGVNTEAFF.

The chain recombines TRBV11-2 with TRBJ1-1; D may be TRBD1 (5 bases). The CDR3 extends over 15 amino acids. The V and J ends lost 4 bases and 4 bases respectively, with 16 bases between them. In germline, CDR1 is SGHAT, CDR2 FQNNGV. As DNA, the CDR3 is TGTGCCAGCAGCTCGGGGGTGGTGTTAGGCACTGAAGCTTTCTTT. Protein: CASSSGVVLGTEAFF. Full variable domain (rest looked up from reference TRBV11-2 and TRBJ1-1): EAGVAQSPRYKIIEKRQSVAFWCNPISGHATLYWYQQILGQGPKLLIQFQNNGVVDDSQLPKDRFSAERLKGVDSTLKIQPAKLEDSAVYLCASSSGVVLGTEAFFGQGTRLTVV.

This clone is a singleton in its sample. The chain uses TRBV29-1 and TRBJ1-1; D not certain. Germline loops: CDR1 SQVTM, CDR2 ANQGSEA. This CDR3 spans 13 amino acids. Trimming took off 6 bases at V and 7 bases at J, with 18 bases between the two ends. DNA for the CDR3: TGCAGCGTCTCGGAAGGAGAAACATATGAAGCTTTCTTT. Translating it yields CSVSEGETYEAFF.

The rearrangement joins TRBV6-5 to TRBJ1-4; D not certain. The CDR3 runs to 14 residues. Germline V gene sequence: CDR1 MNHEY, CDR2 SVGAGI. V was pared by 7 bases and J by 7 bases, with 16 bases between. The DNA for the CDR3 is TGTGCCAGCACTCCCAGCGGCTGGGGTGAAAAACTGTTTTTT. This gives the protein CASTPSGWGEKLFF.

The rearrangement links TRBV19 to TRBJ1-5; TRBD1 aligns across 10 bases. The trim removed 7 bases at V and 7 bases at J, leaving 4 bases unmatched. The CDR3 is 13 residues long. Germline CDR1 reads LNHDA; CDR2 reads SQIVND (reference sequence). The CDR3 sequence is CASKDRGNQPQHF. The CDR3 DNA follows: TGTGCCAGTAAGGACAGGGGGAACCAGCCCCAGCATTTT.

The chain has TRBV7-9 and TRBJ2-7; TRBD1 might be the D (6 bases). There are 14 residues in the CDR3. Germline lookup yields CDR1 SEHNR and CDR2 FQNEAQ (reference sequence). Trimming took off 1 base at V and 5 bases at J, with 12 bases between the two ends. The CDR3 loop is CASSLVRGSNEQYF. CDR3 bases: TGTGCCAGCAGCTTAGTTAGGGGGAGCAACGAGCAGTACTTC.

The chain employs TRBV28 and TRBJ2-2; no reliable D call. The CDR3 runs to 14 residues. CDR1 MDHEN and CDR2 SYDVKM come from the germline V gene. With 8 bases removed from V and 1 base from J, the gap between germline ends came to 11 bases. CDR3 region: CASAVGGNTGELFF. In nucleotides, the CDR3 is TGTGCCAGCGCCGTCGGCGGGAACACCGGGGAGCTGTTTTTT.

The CDR3 loop is CASNLAGGPDGELFF. The CDR3 bases are TGTGCCAGCAACCTAGCGGGGGGGCCGGACGGGGAGCTGTTTTTT. The V and J genes are TRBV28 and TRBJ2-2; 12 nucleotides line up with TRBD2. The CDR3 extends over 15 amino acids. V was clipped by 7 bases and J by 7 bases; unmatched bases: 7. CDR1 MDHEN and CDR2 SYDVKM come from the germline V gene. The full variable domain, its missing parts supplied by reference TRBV28 and TRBJ2-2, is DVKVTQSSRYLVKRTGEKVFLECVQDMDHENMFWYRQDPGLGLRLIYFSYDVKMKEKGDIPEGYSVSREKKERFSLILESASTNQTSMYLCASNLAGGPDGELFFGEGSRLTVL.